The clone carrying this TCR beta chain showed up many times. As yet, its antigen is unknown. This sample was taken from a study of human T cells and chemical hapten exposure. General study points: Expanded TCRs grouped into significantly more large CDR3 similarity clusters than controls produced.

Time point noted: pre-sensitization, week 0. Specified treatment: therapeutic diphenylcyclopropenone sensitization with weekly scalp DPC. The CDR3 sequence is 14 residues long. V was pared by 5 bases and J by 2 bases, with 3 bases of the junction left unmatched. Germline CDR1 and CDR2: SGHNT and YYREEE (reference sequence). TCRdb itself ran the RACE reads through MiXCR, one entry per CDR3 protein. The profile shows around 95,000 distinct CDR3 sequences, 9.5% to 14% of them singletons. The source is a woman aged 60-75 years with alopecia areata. Some clones in this sample may be carry-over from other donors' samples. The V gene is TRBV5-4, the J gene TRBJ1-3; 8 nucleotides match TRBD1. The sample was whole blood, taken in connection with sensitization to the hapten diphenylcyclopropenone (DPC). CDR3 coding DNA: TGTGCCAGCAGGCCGGACAGGGCTGGAAACACCATATATTTT. It yields the protein CASRPDRAGNTIYF.